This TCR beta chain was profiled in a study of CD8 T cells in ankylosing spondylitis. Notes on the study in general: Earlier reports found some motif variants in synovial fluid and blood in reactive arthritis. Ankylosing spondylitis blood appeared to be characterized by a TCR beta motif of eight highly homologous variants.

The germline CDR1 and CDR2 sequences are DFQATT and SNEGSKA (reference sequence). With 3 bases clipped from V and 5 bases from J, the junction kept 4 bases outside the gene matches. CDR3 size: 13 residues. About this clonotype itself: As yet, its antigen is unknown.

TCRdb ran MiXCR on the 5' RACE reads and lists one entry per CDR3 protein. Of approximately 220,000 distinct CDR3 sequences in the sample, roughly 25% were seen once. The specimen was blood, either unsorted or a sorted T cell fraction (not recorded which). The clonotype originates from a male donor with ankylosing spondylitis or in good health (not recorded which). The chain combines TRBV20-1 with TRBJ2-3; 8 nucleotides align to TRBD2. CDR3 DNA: TGCAGTGCTAGCGGGAGGGCCGGAGATACGCAGTATTTT. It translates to CSASGRAGDTQYF.